This entry lists 28 T cell receptor beta chains sequenced from one sample in a study of T cell responses to AZD1222 COVID-19 vaccine. This table comes from immunoSEQ multiplex PCR, and its TCRdb copy is limited to in-frame clones, with some not included. The table records about 54,000 clones, around 80% of them present only once. The sequencing used peripheral blood, collected on day 0 of AZD1222 vaccination. Source of these receptors: an adult in good health.

V and J are TRBV12-5 and TRBJ2-5, with D perhaps matching TRBD1 or TRBD2 (5 bases each). V was cut by 4 bases and J by 4 bases, with 7 bases left in between. The CDR3 covers 12 residues. Germline loops: CDR1 LGHNT, CDR2 FRNRAP. The CDR3 DNA sequence: TGTGCTAGTGGTTCGGGGCGAGAGACCCAGTACTTC. Residues: CASGSGRETQYF.

The CDR3 DNA follows: TGTGCCAGTAGTAAAGGTGTCCTCTGGGGCGAGCAGTACTTC. Translation: CASSKGVLWGEQYF. The chain joins TRBV19 to TRBJ2-7; no clear D. The CDR3 runs to 14 residues. CDR1 is LNHDA, CDR2 SQIVND, per germline (reference sequence). Trimming shortened V by 4 bases and J by 6 bases, and 16 bases separated the two germline ends.

The chain is built from TRBV6-5 and TRBJ1-2, with 9 bases that match TRBD1. The germline V gene has CDR1 MNHEY and CDR2 SVGAGI. There are 13 residues in the CDR3. With V trimmed by 7 bases and J by 5 bases, 5 bases remained unmatched. The CDR3 DNA follows: TGTGCCAGCACTATAGGGACAGGGTATGGCTACACCTTC. This encodes CASTIGTGYGYTF.

The chain combines TRBV19 with TRBJ2-7, with a weak D call TRBD2 (6 bases). CDR3 length equals 12 residues. V was shortened by 10 bases and J by 3 bases, with 13 bases between the two germline ends. CDR1 is LNHDA, CDR2 SQIVND, per germline (reference sequence). CDR3 sequence reads: CATGDRNYEQYF. CDR3 coding DNA: TGTGCCACGGGAGACAGAAACTACGAGCAGTACTTC. The whole variable domain, remainder taken from reference TRBV19 and TRBJ2-7, is DGGITQSPKYLFRKEGQNVTLSCEQNLNHDAMYWYRQDPGQGLRLIYYSQIVNDFQKGDIAEGYSVSREKKESFPLTVTSAQKNPTAFYLCATGDRNYEQYFGPGTRLTVT.

The chain employs TRBV5-1 and TRBJ2-5, with D possibly being TRBD1 or TRBD2 (5 bases each). The CDR3 has 15 residues. V lost 4 bases, J lost 5 bases, and 18 bases lay in between. From germline, CDR1 is SGHRS and CDR2 YFSETQ. The CDR3 nucleotides read TGCGCCAGCAGCAGATGGACTCAAGAGGGGGAGACCCAGTACTTC. This encodes CASSRWTQEGETQYF.

The chain links TRBV5-5 to TRBJ2-3, with D possibly matching TRBD1 (6 bases). This CDR3 spans 14 amino acids. The V end was cut by 4 bases, the J end by 4 bases, with 13 bases between. Germline loops: CDR1 SGHKS, CDR2 YYEKEE (reference sequence). CDR3 protein: CASSQGKLADTQYF. DNA of the CDR3: TGTGCCAGCAGCCAGGGGAAGTTGGCAGATACGCAGTATTTT.

The chain uses TRBV19 and TRBJ1-6; 9 nucleotides match TRBD1. CDR3 length: 15 amino acids. V shed 7 bases, J shed 7 bases, and the junction held 8 bases outside the gene matches. Germline CDR1 reads LNHDA; CDR2 reads SQIVND (reference sequence). DNA for the CDR3: TGTGCCAGTAATGCCGGACAGGGGAGGAATTCACCCCTCCACTTT. Protein sequence: CASNAGQGRNSPLHF.

The chain couples TRBV7-2 to TRBJ1-5; 7 bases match TRBD1. The CDR3 spans 14 residues. After removal of 5 bases from V and 7 bases from J, the junction contained 8 bases not matched to a gene. The germline CDR1 and CDR2 sequences are SGHTA and FQGNSA. This CDR3 reads CASSDVQGNQPQHF. CDR3 nucleotides: TGTGCCAGCAGCGACGTACAGGGGAACCAGCCCCAGCATTTT. Full variable domain (rest looked up from reference TRBV7-2 and TRBJ1-5): GAGVSQSPSNKVTEKGKDVELRCDPISGHTALYWYRQSLGQGLEFLIYFQGNSAPDKSGLPSDRFSAERTGGSVSTLTIQRTQQEDSAVYLCASSDVQGNQPQHFGDGTRLSIL.

The chain links TRBV6-2 or TRBV6-3 to TRBJ2-5, with 10 bases fitting TRBD1. Germline V lookup: CDR1 MNHEY, CDR2 SVGEGT. Trimming at V came to 0 bases and at J to 5 bases, leaving 15 bases not matched to a gene. The CDR3 contains 19 residues. As DNA, the CDR3 is TGTGCCAGCAGTTACTCCGTGACAGGGGGCGATGAATCGTTGGAGACCCAGTACTTC. Translating it yields CASSYSVTGGDESLETQYF.

The chain employs TRBV28 and TRBJ1-4; TRBD1 aligns across 11 bases. Germline V gives CDR1 MDHEN, CDR2 SYDVKM. The CDR3 has 18 amino acids. With V trimmed by 3 bases and J by 0 bases, 6 bases remained unmatched. In DNA form, the CDR3 reads TGTGCCAGCAGTTTCCTGGGACAGGGGGTTGCAACTAATGAAAAACTGTTTTTT. Translating gives CASSFLGQGVATNEKLFF.

The chain carries TRBV7-6 and TRBJ1-6; 9 bases align to TRBD1. The CDR3 is made up of 16 amino acids. Germline CDR1 reads SGHVS; CDR2 reads FNYEAQ. V lost 1 base and J lost 10; bases outside the gene matches: 8. The CDR3 nucleotides read TGTGCCAGCAGCTTAGTGGGCACAGGGGGCCACTCACCCCTCCACTTT. The encoded protein is CASSLVGTGGHSPLHF.

This chain uses TRBV9 with TRBJ1-1; D unresolved. The CDR3 extends over 14 amino acids. Trimming pared 4 bases from V and 3 bases from J, leaving 13 bases between. CDR1 SGDLS and CDR2 YYNGEE come from the germline V gene. The CDR3 is CASSPTVRDTEAFF. CDR3 bases: TGTGCCAGCAGCCCGACCGTTCGGGACACTGAAGCTTTCTTT.

In its sample, this clone was seen a few times. This chain links TRBV5-1 with TRBJ1-6; 9 positions agree with TRBD1. V was pared by 4 bases and J by 9 bases, with 5 bases of the junction left unmatched. The CDR3 covers 14 residues. Germline V gene sequence: CDR1 SGHRS, CDR2 YFSETQ. The DNA for the CDR3 is TGCGCCAGCAGCCGGACAGGGGAAGGTTCACCCCTCCACTTT. It translates to CASSRTGEGSPLHF.

About this clone itself: Other DNA variants within this sample encode the same CDR3. The rearrangement links TRBV18 to TRBJ2-5, with D unresolved. The germline gives CDR1 KGHSH, CDR2 LQKENI. The CDR3 consists of 11 residues. Trimming removed 2 bases at V and 5 bases at J, with 3 bases between. Here the CDR3 DNA reads TGTGCCAGCTCACCAAAGGAGACCCAGTACTTC. Translated: CASSPKETQYF.

The gene calls are TRBV18 and TRBJ1-1; D is uncertain. Germline V CDR1 and CDR2: KGHSH, LQKENI. The length of the CDR3 is 17 residues. V was cut by 2 bases and J by 1 base, with 17 bases left in between. As DNA, the CDR3 is TGTGCCAGCTCACCAAAAAGTCTTCGTGATCAGAACACTGAAGCTTTCTTT. Its protein is CASSPKSLRDQNTEAFF.

This sequence joins TRBV27 and TRBJ1-4; unclear D gene. The germline CDR1 and CDR2 sequences are MNHEY and SMNVEV (reference sequence). V was clipped by 10 bases and J by 3 bases, with 12 bases between them. This CDR3 is built from 13 residues. The CDR3: CATRPHSNEKLFF. DNA for the CDR3: TGTGCCACCCGTCCACACTCTAATGAAAAACTGTTTTTT.

The rearrangement uses TRBV12-5 and TRBJ2-2; TRBD1 is a possible D gene (6 bases). Trimming removed 4 bases from V and 5 bases from J, with 35 bases in between. This CDR3 has 22 amino acids. The germline V gene encodes CDR1 LGHNT and CDR2 FRNRAP. CDR3 DNA: TGTGCTAGTGGTTACAAACGAGGGGCGGCAGGGGCACTAGACGGGTTAACCGGGGAGCTGTTTTTT. Amino acid sequence: CASGYKRGAAGALDGLTGELFF.

This clone was seen only a few times. The chain employs TRBV28 and TRBJ2-6, with D hard to call. V lost 4 bases to trimming and J lost 0 bases, with 10 bases between them. Per the germline V gene, CDR1 is MDHEN and CDR2 is SYDVKM. The CDR3 extends over 16 amino acids. CDR3 loop: CASSSVPGSGANVLTF. The CDR3 DNA sequence: TGTGCCAGCAGTTCTGTACCGGGCTCTGGGGCCAACGTCCTGACTTTC.

The V gene is TRBV7-9, the J gene TRBJ2-5, with TRBD1 matching 7 bases. The CDR3 extends over 13 amino acids. V lost 1 base and J lost 4; bases outside the gene matches: 0. CDR1 and CDR2 from the germline V gene are SEHNR and FQNEAQ (reference sequence). CDR3 loop: CASSLGTGETQYF. The CDR3 DNA is TGTGCCAGCAGCTTAGGGACAGGAGAGACCCAGTACTTC.

V is TRBV7-3 and J is TRBJ1-1; possible D gene TRBD1, 5 bases. This CDR3 is built from 15 residues. V was clipped by 0 bases and J by 5 bases, with 13 bases between them. Germline V CDR1 and CDR2: SGHTA, FQGTGA. CDR3 region: CASSLTLGGGTEAFF. As DNA, the CDR3 is TGTGCCAGCAGCTTAACGCTCGGGGGAGGTACTGAAGCTTTCTTT. The full variable domain, in which reference TRBV7-3 and TRBJ1-1 provide the parts outside the CDR3, is GAGVSQTPSNKVTEKGKYVELRCDPISGHTALYWYRQSLGQGPEFLIYFQGTGAADDSGLPNDRFFAVRPEGSVSTLKIQRTERGDSAVYLCASSLTLGGGTEAFFGQGTRLTVV.

V is TRBV19 and J is TRBJ2-2, with 8 bases lining up with TRBD1. The germline gives CDR1 LNHDA, CDR2 SQIVND (reference sequence). V was clipped by 10 bases and J by 1 base; unmatched bases: 5. The CDR3 length is 14 residues. The CDR3 DNA reads as TGTGCCATTCGAGACAGGGGGAACACCGGGGAGCTGTTTTTT. Protein product: CAIRDRGNTGELFF.

This chain links TRBV4-3 with TRBJ1-2, with a possible D match to TRBD1 (6 bases). Trimming removed 0 bases from V and 8 bases from J, with 13 bases in between. This CDR3 is 14 amino acids long. CDR1 LGHNA and CDR2 YSLEER come from the germline V gene. Here the CDR3 DNA reads TGCGCCAGCAGCCAAGACAGGGGCGGCGTCGGCTACACCTTC. This codes for CASSQDRGGVGYTF.

The rearrangement links TRBV5-4 to TRBJ1-1, with D hard to call. Trimming removed 4 bases at V and 1 base at J, with 5 bases between. Germline assignment: CDR1 SGHNT and CDR2 YYREEE (reference sequence). The CDR3 is 12 residues long. The CDR3, as DNA: TGTGCCAGCAGCCTTTGGAACACTGAAGCTTTCTTT. Protein: CASSLWNTEAFF.

This chain links TRBV19 with TRBJ1-6, with D possibly matching TRBD1 (6 bases). V was clipped by 7 bases and J by 7 bases, with 14 bases between them. Germline V gene data show CDR1 as LNHDA and CDR2 as SQIVND (reference sequence). This CDR3 is built from 14 residues. CDR3 DNA: TGTGCCAGTAAAGAGGCAGGGGAGAATTCACCCCTCCACTTT. This gives the protein CASKEAGENSPLHF.

This chain joins TRBV30 and TRBJ2-2; D uncertain. The V and J ends lost 1 base and 1 base respectively, with 4 bases between them. CDR3 length: 13 amino acids. Germline V gives CDR1 GTSNPN, CDR2 SVGIG (reference sequence). The CDR3: CAWSGGNTGELFF. The CDR3 nucleotides are TGTGCCTGGAGTGGTGGGAACACCGGGGAGCTGTTTTTT.

This clone occurred once. This chain connects TRBV6-1 to TRBJ2-2; maybe TRBD2 (5 bases). This CDR3 contains 14 residues. Germline-derived CDR1 and CDR2 are MNHNS and SASEGT. V was cut by 1 base and J by 7 bases, with 10 bases left in between. CDR3 bases: TGTGCCAGCAGTGAAGGGGGAGCGATCGGGGAGCTGTTTTTT. It specifies CASSEGGAIGELFF.

The sample holds one count of this clone. V usage is TRBV6-6 and J usage is TRBJ1-1; D gene uncertain. CDR1 is MNHNY, CDR2 SVGAGI, per germline (reference sequence). With 4 bases removed from V and 7 bases from J, the gap between germline ends came to 19 bases. The CDR3 runs 15 residues. CDR3 DNA: TGTGCCAGCAGTTCCAGAGGACGGGGAGGAAATGAAGCTTTCTTT. As protein: CASSSRGRGGNEAFF.

The CDR3 sequence: CASSSQPMGGADTEAFF. The DNA for the CDR3 is TGTGCCAGCAGCTCCCAGCCTATGGGGGGCGCGGACACTGAAGCTTTCTTT. The genes are TRBV7-3 and TRBJ1-1; possible D gene TRBD1, 6 bases. The CDR3 sequence is 17 residues long. Germline values: CDR1 SGHTA, CDR2 FQGTGA. V lost 4 bases and J 3 bases, leaving 21 bases between the germline ends.